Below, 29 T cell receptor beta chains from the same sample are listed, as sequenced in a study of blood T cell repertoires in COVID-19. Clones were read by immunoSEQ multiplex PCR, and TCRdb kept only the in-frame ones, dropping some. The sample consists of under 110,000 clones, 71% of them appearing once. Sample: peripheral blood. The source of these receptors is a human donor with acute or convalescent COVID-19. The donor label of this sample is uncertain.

The CDR3 sequence is CASSYDCGGPLHF. For the CDR3, the DNA is TGTGCCAGCAGTTACGACTGCGGCGGACCCCTCCACTTT. The chain links TRBV6-7 to TRBJ1-6; no clear D gene. TRBV6-7 belongs to the ORF category, with a function that is uncertain. This CDR3 is 13 amino acids long. Trimming left V 2 bases short and J 12 bases short, with 11 bases between.

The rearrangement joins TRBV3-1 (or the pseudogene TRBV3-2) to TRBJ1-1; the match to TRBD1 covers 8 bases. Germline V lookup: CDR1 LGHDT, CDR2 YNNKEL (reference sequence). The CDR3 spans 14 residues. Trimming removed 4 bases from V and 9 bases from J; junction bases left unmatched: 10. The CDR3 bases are TGTGCCAGCAGCCTATCGACAGGGGCGGTTAAAGCTTTCTTT. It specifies CASSLSTGAVKAFF.

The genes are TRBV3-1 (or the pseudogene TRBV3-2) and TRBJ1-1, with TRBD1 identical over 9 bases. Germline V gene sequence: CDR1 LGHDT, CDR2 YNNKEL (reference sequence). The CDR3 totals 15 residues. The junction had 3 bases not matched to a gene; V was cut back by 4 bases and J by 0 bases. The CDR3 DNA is TGTGCCAGCAGCCTAGGGACAGGGATGAACACTGAAGCTTTCTTT. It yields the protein CASSLGTGMNTEAFF.

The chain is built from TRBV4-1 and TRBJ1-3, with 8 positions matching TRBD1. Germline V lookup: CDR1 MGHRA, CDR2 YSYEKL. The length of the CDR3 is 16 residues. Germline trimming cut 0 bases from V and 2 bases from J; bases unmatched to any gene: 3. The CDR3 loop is CASSQDPQGAGNTIYF. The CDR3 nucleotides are TGCGCCAGCAGCCAAGATCCACAGGGGGCTGGAAACACCATATATTTT.

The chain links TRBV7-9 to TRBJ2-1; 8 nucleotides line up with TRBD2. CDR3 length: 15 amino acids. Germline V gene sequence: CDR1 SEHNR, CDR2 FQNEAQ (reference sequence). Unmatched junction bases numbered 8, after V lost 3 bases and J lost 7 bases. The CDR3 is CASSFSGALLNEQFF. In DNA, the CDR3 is TGTGCCAGCAGCTTTAGCGGGGCCCTCCTAAATGAGCAGTTCTTC.

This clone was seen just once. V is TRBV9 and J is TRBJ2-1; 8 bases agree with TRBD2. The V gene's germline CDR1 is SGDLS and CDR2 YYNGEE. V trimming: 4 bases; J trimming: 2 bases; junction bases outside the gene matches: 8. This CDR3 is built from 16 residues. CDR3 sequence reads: CASSLPGSGAYNEQFF. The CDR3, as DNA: TGTGCCAGCAGCCTCCCGGGTAGCGGGGCCTACAATGAGCAGTTCTTC. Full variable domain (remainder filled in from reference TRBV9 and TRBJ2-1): DSGVTQTPKHLITATGQRVTLRCSPRSGDLSVYWYQQSLDQGLQFLIQYYNGEERAKGNILERFSAQQFPDLHSELNLSSLELGDSALYFCASSLPGSGAYNEQFFGPGTRLTVL.

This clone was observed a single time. In DNA, the CDR3 is TGTGCCACCAGTGATTCCCGGACTAGCGGGGCGACCTACGAGCAGTACTTC. This encodes CATSDSRTSGATYEQYF. J is TRBJ2-7 and V is TRBV24-1, with 12 bases identical to TRBD2. V gave up 2 bases and J gave up 2 bases; unmatched junction bases: 6. Looked up from germline, CDR1 is KGHDR and CDR2 is SFDVKD. The CDR3 has 17 residues.

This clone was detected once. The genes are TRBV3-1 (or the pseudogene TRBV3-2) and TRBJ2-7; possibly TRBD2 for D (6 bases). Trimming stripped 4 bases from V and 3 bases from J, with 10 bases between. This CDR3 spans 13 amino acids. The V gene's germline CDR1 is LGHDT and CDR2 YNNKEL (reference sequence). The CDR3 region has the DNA TGTGCCAGCAGCCGAGCGGGCGGCTACGAGCAGTACTTC. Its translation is CASSRAGGYEQYF.

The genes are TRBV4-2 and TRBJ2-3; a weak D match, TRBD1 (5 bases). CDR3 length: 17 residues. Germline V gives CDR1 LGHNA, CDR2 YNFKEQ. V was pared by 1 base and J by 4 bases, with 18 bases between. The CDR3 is CASSQVTAQGIPDTQYF. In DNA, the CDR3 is TGTGCCAGCAGCCAAGTGACAGCGCAAGGCATCCCAGATACGCAGTATTTT.

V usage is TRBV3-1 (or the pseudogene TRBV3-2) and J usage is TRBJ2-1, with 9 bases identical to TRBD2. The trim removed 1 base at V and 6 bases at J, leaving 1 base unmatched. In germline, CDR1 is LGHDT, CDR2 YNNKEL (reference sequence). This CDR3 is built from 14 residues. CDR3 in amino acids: CASSQGGGANEQFF. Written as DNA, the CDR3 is TGTGCCAGCAGCCAAGGCGGGGGGGCCAATGAGCAGTTCTTC.

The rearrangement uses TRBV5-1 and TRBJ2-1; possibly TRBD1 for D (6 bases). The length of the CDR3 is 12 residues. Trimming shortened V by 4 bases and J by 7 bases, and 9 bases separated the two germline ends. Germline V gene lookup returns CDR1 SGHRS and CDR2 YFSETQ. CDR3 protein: CASSPQGNEQFF. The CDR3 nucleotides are TGCGCCAGCAGCCCACAGGGAAATGAGCAGTTCTTC.

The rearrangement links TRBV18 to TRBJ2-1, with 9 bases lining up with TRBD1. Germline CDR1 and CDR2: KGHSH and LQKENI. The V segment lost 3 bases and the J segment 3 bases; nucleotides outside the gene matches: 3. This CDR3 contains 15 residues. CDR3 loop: CASSPTGGIYNEQFF. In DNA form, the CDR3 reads TGTGCCAGCTCACCGACAGGGGGGATCTACAATGAGCAGTTCTTC.

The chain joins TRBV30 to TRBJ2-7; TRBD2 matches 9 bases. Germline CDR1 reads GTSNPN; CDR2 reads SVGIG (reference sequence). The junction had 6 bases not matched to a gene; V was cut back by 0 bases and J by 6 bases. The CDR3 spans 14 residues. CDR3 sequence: CAWSVGSGGGEQYV. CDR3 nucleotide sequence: TGTGCCTGGAGTGTGGGTAGCGGGGGAGGCGAGCAGTACGTC.

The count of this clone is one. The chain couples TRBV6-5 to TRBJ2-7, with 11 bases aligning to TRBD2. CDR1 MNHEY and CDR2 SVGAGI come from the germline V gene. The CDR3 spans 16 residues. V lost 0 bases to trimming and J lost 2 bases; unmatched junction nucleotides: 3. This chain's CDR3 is CASSYSLAGGTYEQYF. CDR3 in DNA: TGTGCCAGCAGTTACTCGCTAGCGGGGGGTACCTACGAGCAGTACTTC.

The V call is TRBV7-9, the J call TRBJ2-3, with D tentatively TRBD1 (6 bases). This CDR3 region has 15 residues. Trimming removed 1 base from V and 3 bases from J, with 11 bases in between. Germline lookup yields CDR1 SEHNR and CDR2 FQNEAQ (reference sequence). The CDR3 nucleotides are TGTGCCAGCAGCTTAGTAACAGGGCTAACAGATACGCAGTATTTT. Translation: CASSLVTGLTDTQYF.

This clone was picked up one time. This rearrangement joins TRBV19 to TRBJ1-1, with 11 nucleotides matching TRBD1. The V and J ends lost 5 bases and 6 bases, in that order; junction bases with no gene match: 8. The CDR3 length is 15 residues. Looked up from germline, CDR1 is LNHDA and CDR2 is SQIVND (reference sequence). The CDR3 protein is CASSGQGAARAEAFF. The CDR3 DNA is TGTGCCAGTAGTGGACAGGGGGCTGCGAGGGCTGAAGCTTTCTTT.

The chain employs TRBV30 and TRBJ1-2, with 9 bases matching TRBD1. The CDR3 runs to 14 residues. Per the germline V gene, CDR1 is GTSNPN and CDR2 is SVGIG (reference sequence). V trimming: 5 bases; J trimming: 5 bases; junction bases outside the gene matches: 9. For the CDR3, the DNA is TGTGCCTGGGGACAGGGACAGGGAAGGTATGGCTACACCTTC. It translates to CAWGQGQGRYGYTF.

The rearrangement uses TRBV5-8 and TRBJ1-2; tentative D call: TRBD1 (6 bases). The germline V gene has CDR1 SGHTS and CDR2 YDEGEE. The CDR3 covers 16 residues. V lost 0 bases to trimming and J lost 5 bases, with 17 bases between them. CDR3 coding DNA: TGTGCCAGCAGCTTGGCCTCGGGACAAGTAATATATGGCTACACCTTC. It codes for CASSLASGQVIYGYTF.

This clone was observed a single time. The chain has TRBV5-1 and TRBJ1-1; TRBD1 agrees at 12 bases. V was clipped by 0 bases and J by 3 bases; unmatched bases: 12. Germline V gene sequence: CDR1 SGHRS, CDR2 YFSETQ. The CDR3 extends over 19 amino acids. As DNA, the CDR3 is TGCGCCAGCAGCTTGGGGGACAGGGGGCGGATTGTAAGTCACACTGAAGCTTTCTTT. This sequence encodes CASSLGDRGRIVSHTEAFF. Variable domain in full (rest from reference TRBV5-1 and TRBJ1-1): KAGVTQTPRYLIKTRGQQVTLSCSPISGHRSVSWYQQTPGQGLQFLFEYFSETQRNKGNFPGRFSGRQFSNSRSEMNVSTLELGDSALYLCASSLGDRGRIVSHTEAFFGQGTRLTVV.

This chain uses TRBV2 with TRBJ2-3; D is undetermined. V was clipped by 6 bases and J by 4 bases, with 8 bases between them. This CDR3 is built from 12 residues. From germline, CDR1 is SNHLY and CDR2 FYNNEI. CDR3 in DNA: TGTGCCAGCAGCCACTCTCCAGATACGCAGTATTTT. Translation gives CASSHSPDTQYF.

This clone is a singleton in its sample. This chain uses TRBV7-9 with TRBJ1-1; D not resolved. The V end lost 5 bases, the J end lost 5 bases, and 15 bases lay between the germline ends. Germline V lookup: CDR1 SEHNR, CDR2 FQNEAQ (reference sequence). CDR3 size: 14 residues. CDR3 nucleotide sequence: TGTGCCAGCAGCGCCCCAGGTCCGGGGACTGAAGCTTTCTTT. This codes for CASSAPGPGTEAFF.

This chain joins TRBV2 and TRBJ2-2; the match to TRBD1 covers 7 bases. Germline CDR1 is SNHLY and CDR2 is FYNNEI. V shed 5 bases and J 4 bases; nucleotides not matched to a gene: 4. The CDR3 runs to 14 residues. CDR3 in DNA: TGTGCCAGCAGTCTTGACAGGGCCACCGGGGAGCTGTTTTTT. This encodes CASSLDRATGELFF.

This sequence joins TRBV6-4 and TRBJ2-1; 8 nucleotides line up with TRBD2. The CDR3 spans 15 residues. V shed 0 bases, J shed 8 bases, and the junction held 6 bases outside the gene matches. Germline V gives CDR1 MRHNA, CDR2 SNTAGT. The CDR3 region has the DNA TGTGCCAGCAGTGACTCGAACGGGGGGGCCCATGAGCAGTTCTTC. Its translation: CASSDSNGGAHEQFF.

CDR3: CASSVGQYNEQFF. The DNA of the CDR3 is TGTGCCAGCAGCGTGGGACAGTACAATGAGCAGTTCTTC. The chain recombines TRBV9 with TRBJ2-1, with 7 bases that match TRBD1. There are 13 residues in the CDR3. V dropped 2 bases and J dropped 4; count of bases not matched to a gene: 0. Germline CDR1 is SGDLS and CDR2 is YYNGEE. Based on the CDR3 plus reference TRBV9 and TRBJ2-1, the full variable domain is DSGVTQTPKHLITATGQRVTLRCSPRSGDLSVYWYQQSLDQGLQFLIQYYNGEERAKGNILERFSAQQFPDLHSELNLSSLELGDSALYFCASSVGQYNEQFFGPGTRLTVL.

CDR3 sequence: CASSQVHSIYGYTF. The CDR3 DNA sequence: TGTGCCAGCAGCCAAGTTCACAGCATTTATGGCTACACCTTC. V and J are TRBV4-2 and TRBJ1-2; D not resolved. The CDR3 is 14 amino acids. Trimming took 1 base from V and 5 from J, leaving 11 bases between them. Per the germline V gene, CDR1 is LGHNA and CDR2 is YNFKEQ.

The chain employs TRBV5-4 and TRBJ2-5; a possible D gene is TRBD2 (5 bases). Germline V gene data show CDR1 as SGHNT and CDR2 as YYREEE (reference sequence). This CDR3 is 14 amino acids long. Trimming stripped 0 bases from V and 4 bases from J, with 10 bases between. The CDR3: CASSLAPGGETQYF. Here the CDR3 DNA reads TGTGCCAGCAGCTTGGCCCCAGGAGGAGAGACCCAGTACTTC. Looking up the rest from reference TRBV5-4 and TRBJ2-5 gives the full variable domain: ETGVTQSPTHLIKTRGQQVTLRCSSQSGHNTVSWYQQALGQGPQFIFQYYREEENGRGNFPPRFSGLQFPNYSSELNVNALELDDSALYLCASSLAPGGETQYFGPGTRLLVL.

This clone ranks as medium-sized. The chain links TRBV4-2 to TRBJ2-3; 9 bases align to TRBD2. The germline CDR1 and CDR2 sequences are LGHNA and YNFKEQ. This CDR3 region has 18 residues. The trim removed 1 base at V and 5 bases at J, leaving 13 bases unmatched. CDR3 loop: CASSQVAPGLASGDTQYF. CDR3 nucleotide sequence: TGTGCCAGCAGCCAAGTGGCGCCGGGACTAGCATCAGGAGATACGCAGTATTTT.

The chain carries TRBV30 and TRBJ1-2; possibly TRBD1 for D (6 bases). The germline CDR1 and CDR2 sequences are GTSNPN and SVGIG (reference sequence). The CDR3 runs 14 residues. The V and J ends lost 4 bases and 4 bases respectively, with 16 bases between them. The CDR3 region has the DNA TGTGCCTGGACTCGGCGGGGGCTTAGCTATGGCTACACCTTC. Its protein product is CAWTRRGLSYGYTF.

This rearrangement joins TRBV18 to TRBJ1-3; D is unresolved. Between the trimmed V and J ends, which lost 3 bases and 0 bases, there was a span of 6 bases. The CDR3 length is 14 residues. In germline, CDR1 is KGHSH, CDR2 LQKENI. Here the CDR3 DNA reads TGTGCCAGCTCACCGAGAAACTCTGGAAACACCATATATTTT. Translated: CASSPRNSGNTIYF. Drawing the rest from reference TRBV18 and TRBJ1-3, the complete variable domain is NAGVMQNPRHLVRRRGQEARLRCSPMKGHSHVYWYRQLPEEGLKFMVYLQKENIIDESGMPKERFSAEFPKEGPSILRIQQVVRGDSAAYFCASSPRNSGNTIYFGEGSWLTVV.